This T cell receptor (beta chain) came from a study of CD8+ T cells in alopecia areata. Isolated RNA was reverse transcribed into cDNA used as the sequencing template. The method was immunoSEQ multiplex PCR; TCRdb's version includes in-frame clones alone and lacks a portion of them. The table lists more than 85,000 clones, 40% to 55% of them singletons. This clone was seen a few times. The TCR originated in a human donor with alopecia areata. Sequenced: CD4+ T cells sorted from blood.

The CDR3 region is CASNSAGHNEQYF. CDR3 in DNA: TGTGCCAGCAACTCGGCAGGCCACAACGAGCAGTACTTC. The rearrangement uses TRBV4-2 and TRBJ2-7; no definite D call. V lost 7 bases, J lost 5 bases, and 15 bases lay in between. The germline V gene has CDR1 LGHNA and CDR2 YNFKEQ. The CDR3 has 13 residues.